These 22 T cell receptor beta chains originate from one sample sequenced in a study of response to subunit inactivated influenza vaccine. TCRdb analysed the RT-PCR reads with MiXCR anew, one entry per CDR3 protein. The data hold about 500,000 distinct CDR3 sequences, with around 13% observed a single time. The sample in question was PBMCs from blood, obtained roughly 48 days after vaccination. The receptors were gathered from a man aged 50 to 60 who received an inactivated influenza vaccine.

This clonotype has a handful of counts. The V and J genes are TRBV11-2 and TRBJ2-7; D gene uncertain. The germline V and J ends were trimmed by 5 bases and 7 bases, with 18 bases remaining between them. The CDR3 runs 14 residues. The germline gives CDR1 SGHAT, CDR2 FQNNGV. CDR3 bases: TGTGCCAGCAGCCCAGAAGGCTATATGGGGGAGCAGTACTTC. It translates to CASSPEGYMGEQYF.

This clonotype has a handful of counts. The rearrangement links TRBV6-2 or TRBV6-3 to TRBJ2-3, with a weak D call TRBD2 (5 bases). The length of the CDR3 is 16 residues. The V end was cut by 6 bases, the J end by 2 bases, with 18 bases between. Germline V gives CDR1 MNHEY, CDR2 SVGEGT. The CDR3 coding sequence is TGTGCCAGCAGCTCCTCCACAAGGAGGATCACAGATACGCAGTATTTT. Translating it yields CASSSSTRRITDTQYF.

This clonotype was found a few times. This clone may be a read error of a much larger clone one base away. This sequence joins TRBV9 and TRBJ2-3, with D unresolved. The ends were cut back, 4 bases at V and 2 bases at J, with 5 bases in the middle. The germline V gene encodes CDR1 SGDLS and CDR2 YYNGEE. The CDR3 contains 12 residues. CDR3 bases: TGTGCCAGCAGCATATCCACAGATACGCAGTATTTT. It yields the protein CASSISTDTQYF.

The chain uses TRBV12-3 or TRBV12-4 and TRBJ2-2; D remains unclear. This CDR3 comprises 15 residues. Trimming shortened V by 3 bases and J by 0 bases, and 8 bases separated the two germline ends. The CDR3 here is CASSLSQANTGELFF. In DNA, the CDR3 is TGTGCCAGCAGTTTGTCGCAGGCGAACACCGGGGAGCTGTTTTTT.

This clonotype has more than one count but fewer than ten. The V gene is TRBV10-3, the J gene TRBJ1-3; D possibly corresponds to TRBD1 (5 bases). CDR3 length equals 12 residues. V lost 8 bases and J 1 base, leaving 6 bases between the germline ends. Germline V gene sequence: CDR1 ENHRY, CDR2 SYGVKD. The CDR3 loop reads CAIGGSGNTIYF. CDR3 in DNA: TGTGCCATCGGGGGGTCTGGAAACACCATATATTTT.

This chain links TRBV20-1 with TRBJ2-3, with unresolved D. The CDR3 length is 15 residues. From germline, CDR1 is DFQATT and CDR2 SNEGSKA (reference sequence). Trimming stripped 0 bases from V and 7 bases from J, with 17 bases between. CDR3 sequence (DNA): TGCAGTGCTAGAGATCATGAGACTCCTGTCAATACGCAGTATTTT. Protein product: CSARDHETPVNTQYF.

CDR3 nucleotide sequence: TGTGCCAGCACTTATGGACAGACCCAGTACTTC. Its translation: CASTYGQTQYF. J is TRBJ2-5 and V is TRBV6-5; D uncertain. The ends were cut back, 7 bases at V and 6 bases at J, with 9 bases in the middle. The CDR3 covers 11 residues. Germline CDR1 is MNHEY and CDR2 is SVGAGI.

V is TRBV12-3 or TRBV12-4 and J is TRBJ2-1; 9 bases fit TRBD1. The CDR3 length is 12 residues. Trimming took 5 bases from V and 9 from J; bases not matched to a gene: 2. CDR3 region: CASSGTGLEQFF. The CDR3 DNA reads TGTGCCAGCAGTGGGACAGGGCTTGAGCAGTTCTTC.

J is TRBJ2-7 and V is TRBV28; 7 nucleotides agree with TRBD2. Germline CDR1 and CDR2: MDHEN and SYDVKM. Trimming took 4 bases from V and 5 from J; bases not matched to a gene: 17. The CDR3 is made up of 17 amino acids. The CDR3 DNA reads TGTGCCAGCAGTTCAATCCTGAGCGGGGTATTAATAAACGAGCAGTACTTC. Its protein product is CASSSILSGVLINEQYF.

V usage is TRBV9 and J usage is TRBJ2-7; D is possibly TRBD2 (6 bases). CDR1 and CDR2 (germline): SGDLS, YYNGEE. The CDR3 runs 15 residues. With 3 bases removed from V and 4 bases from J, the gap between germline ends came to 17 bases. CDR3 sequence (DNA): TGTGCCAGCAGCGCCTCTAGCGCGGTGGCGTACGAGCAGTACTTC. This encodes CASSASSAVAYEQYF.

This clonotype appeared a few times. The chain is built from TRBV7-8 and TRBJ1-5; the D is unclear. CDR1 SGHVS and CDR2 FQNEAQ come from the germline V gene. V gave up 1 base and J gave up 6 bases, with 10 bases separating them. The CDR3 totals 14 residues. The DNA of the CDR3 is TGTGCCAGCAGCTTAGTAGGCGGGTTTCAGCCCCAGCATTTT. Amino acid sequence: CASSLVGGFQPQHF.

This clonotype has at least ten counts. The chain recombines TRBV7-7 with TRBJ2-1; D is uncertain. Germline assignment: CDR1 SSHAT and CDR2 FNYEAQ (reference sequence). Trimming shortened V by 1 base and J by 9 bases, and 10 bases separated the two germline ends. The CDR3 runs to 13 residues. The CDR3 DNA reads as TGTGCCAGCAGCTTAGACTCGGACCTTGAGCAGTTCTTC. Its translation is CASSLDSDLEQFF. Full variable domain (missing parts from reference TRBV7-7 and TRBJ2-1): GAGVSQSPRYKVTKRGQDVTLRCDPISSHATLYWYQQALGQGPEFLTYFNYEAQPDKSGLPSDRFSAERPEGSISTLTIQRTEQRDSAMYRCASSLDSDLEQFFGPGTRLTVL.

This clonotype has a count of ten or more. J is TRBJ2-3 and V is TRBV12-3 or TRBV12-4; 14 nucleotides match TRBD2. With V trimmed by 5 bases and J by 4 bases, 2 bases remained unmatched. The CDR3 consists of 15 residues. CDR3: CASSRLAGGADTQYF. The CDR3, as DNA: TGTGCCAGCAGTCGACTAGCGGGGGGGGCAGATACGCAGTATTTT.

V gene TRBV28 combines with J gene TRBJ2-7, with D possibly TRBD2 on 5 matching bases. From germline, CDR1 is MDHEN and CDR2 SYDVKM. V was shortened by 6 bases and J by 2 bases, with 5 bases between the two germline ends. The CDR3 has 11 amino acids. The CDR3 loop is CASRTTYEQYF. The CDR3 bases are TGTGCCAGCAGGACTACCTACGAGCAGTACTTC.

This clonotype was recorded only once. The chain couples TRBV6-2 or TRBV6-3 to TRBJ2-2; 8 nucleotides agree with TRBD2. The V and J ends lost 6 bases and 1 base, in that order; junction bases with no gene match: 4. This CDR3 is built from 15 residues. CDR1 is MNHEY and CDR2 is SVGEGT in the germline V gene. The CDR3 coding sequence is TGTGCCAGCAGACCAACTAGCGGGAACACCGGGGAGCTGTTTTTT. Protein product: CASRPTSGNTGELFF.

The V and J genes are TRBV5-6 and TRBJ2-3; 8 bases are a match to TRBD2. Trimming took 0 bases from V and 6 from J; bases not matched to a gene: 9. CDR1 SGHDT and CDR2 YYEEEE come from the germline V gene. The CDR3 is 16 amino acids. The CDR3 reads CASSLGMAGGLDTQYF. CDR3 nucleotides: TGTGCCAGCAGCTTGGGGATGGCGGGGGGTTTGGATACGCAGTATTTT.

In nucleotides, the CDR3 is TGTGCCAGCAGCCCCGCACAGGGGCATGGAGATACGCAGTATTTT. Its translation is CASSPAQGHGDTQYF. V is TRBV9 and J is TRBJ2-3; 7 bases are shared with TRBD1. The V and J ends lost 4 bases and 5 bases, in that order; junction bases with no gene match: 10. In germline, CDR1 is SGDLS, CDR2 YYNGEE. The CDR3 totals 15 residues.

The V call is TRBV20-1, the J call TRBJ2-3; 7 positions match TRBD2. The CDR3 length is 14 residues. Trimming removed 2 bases from V and 0 bases from J; junction bases left unmatched: 2. The germline V gene has CDR1 DFQATT and CDR2 SNEGSKA (reference sequence). CDR3 sequence (DNA): TGCAGTGCTAGACGGGAGGCTAGCACAGATACGCAGTATTTT. Translation: CSARREASTDTQYF.

This clonotype was counted between two and nine times. V and J are TRBV20-1 and TRBJ1-5, with D perhaps TRBD1 (5 bases). Trimming took off 4 bases at V and 1 base at J, with 14 bases between the two ends. Germline-derived CDR1 and CDR2 are DFQATT and SNEGSKA (reference sequence). This CDR3 has 15 residues. The DNA of the CDR3 is TGCAGTGCTACCTCCCGGGGCGAGAGCAATCAGCCCCAGCATTTT. This codes for CSATSRGESNQPQHF.

In this sample, this clonotype turned up many times. The rearrangement uses TRBV6-2 or TRBV6-3 and TRBJ1-5; D perhaps matches TRBD1 (5 bases). The germline V and J ends were trimmed by 6 bases and 3 bases, with 12 bases remaining between them. The CDR3 is 14 amino acids. CDR1 and CDR2 (germline): MNHEY, SVGEGT. The CDR3 bases are TGTGCCAGCAGCAAGGGGAGGGACAATCAGCCCCAGCATTTT. This codes for CASSKGRDNQPQHF.

The table lists this clonotype with many counts. This chain links TRBV24-1 with TRBJ2-2; 11 bases are shared with TRBD2. Germline V lookup: CDR1 KGHDR, CDR2 SFDVKD. V shed 4 bases, J shed 4 bases, and the junction held 7 bases outside the gene matches. The CDR3 sequence is 17 residues long. This chain's CDR3 is CATSDLGLAGRTGELFF. In DNA form, the CDR3 reads TGTGCCACCAGTGACTTAGGACTAGCGGGTCGCACCGGGGAGCTGTTTTTT.

This CDR3 is CASELTGGTEAFF. In DNA form, the CDR3 reads TGTGCCAGCGAACTCACAGGGGGCACTGAAGCTTTCTTT. This rearrangement joins TRBV14 to TRBJ1-1, with 8 bases that match TRBD1. CDR3 size: 13 residues. J lost 4 bases, V lost 8 bases, and 6 bases had no gene match. Germline loops: CDR1 SGHDN, CDR2 FVKESK.